This note documents a single TCR beta chain sequence. This entry is derived from a study of blood T cell repertoires in COVID-19. For the study at large: COVID-19 samples collected from the United States, Italy and Spain covered acute and convalescent phases. Sample material is recorded as cDNA or gDNA derived from T cells, B-cell-depleted T cells, or PBMCs.

Per the original data handling: Quantification of nucleated cells was approximated via reference gene primer amplification. Libraries were prepared by immunoSEQ multiplex PCR; TCRdb keeps only in-frame clonotypes and omits some of them. That table is the source of V, J and clone size, and D and trimming were worked out from the DNA. There are 90,000 or so clones in the sample; more than 70% occur only once, and about a sixth lies in the top ten. CDR1 and CDR2 (germline): SEHNR, FQNEAQ (reference sequence). The J segment lost 5 bases and the V segment lost 5 bases, leaving 8 bases of the junction unmatched. The CDR3 totals 15 residues.

The V and J genes are TRBV7-9 and TRBJ2-1; 8 bases map to TRBD2. The source material was peripheral blood. The source is a human donor in a cohort sampled during active COVID-19. In nucleotides, the CDR3 is TGTGCCAGCAGCGGTCCGACTAGCGACAACAATGAGCAGTTCTTC. Encoded protein: CASSGPTSDNNEQFF. The full variable domain, rest sourced from reference TRBV7-9 and TRBJ2-1, is DTGVSQNPRHKITKRGQNVTFRCDPISEHNRLYWYRQTLGQGPEFLTYFQNEAQLEKSRLLSDRFSAERPKGSFSTLEIQRTEQGDSAMYLCASSGPTSDNNEQFFGPGTRLTVL.